The 30 T cell receptor beta chains in this list originate from one sample, sequenced in a study of follicular helper T cells after annual influenza vaccination. As for time point: 2014-2015 season, 7 days after vaccination. Sequencing used immunoSEQ multiplex PCR; TCRdb keeps in-frame clones, though not all of them. The sample gives several thousand clones, over 65% of which show up once; about 2% is in the top ten. Sequences were derived from CXCR5+ CD38- circulating T follicular helper cells from blood, sampled 7 days after influenza vaccination. Documented subset: circulating Tfh, non-naive CD4+CXCR5+PD-1+ (ICOS+CD38+ or ICOS-CD38-). All receptors come from an adult who received the influenza vaccine.

The chain links TRBV28 to TRBJ1-6, with TRBD1 as a possible D gene (6 bases). Germline CDR1 and CDR2: MDHEN and SYDVKM. There are 19 residues in the CDR3. The V end was cut by 2 bases, the J end by 0 bases, with 17 bases between. The CDR3 nucleotides read TGTGCCAGCAGTTTAAGCGGGGGACAAGGGGGCTCCTATAATTCACCCCTCCACTTT. Its translation: CASSLSGGQGGSYNSPLHF.

In DNA form, the CDR3 reads TGTGCCAGCAGCCTTTTGGGGGTCCGGAACACTGAAGCTTTCTTT. Translating it yields CASSLLGVRNTEAFF. This rearrangement joins TRBV2 to TRBJ1-1; perhaps TRBD1 as D (5 bases). The ends were cut back, 6 bases at V and 1 base at J, with 15 bases in the middle. Looked up from germline, CDR1 is SNHLY and CDR2 is FYNNEI. This CDR3 spans 15 amino acids. Supplemented by reference TRBV2 and TRBJ1-1, the full variable domain reads EPEVTQTPSHQVTQMGQEVILRCVPISNHLYFYWYRQILGQKVEFLVSFYNNEISEKSEIFDDQFSVERPDGSNFTLKIRSTKLEDSAMYFCASSLLGVRNTEAFFGQGTRLTVV.

This clone was observed a handful of times. This chain links TRBV9 with TRBJ1-5; tentatively, D is TRBD1 (5 bases). This CDR3 comprises 13 residues. Deletions cut 3 bases from V and 7 bases from J, with 11 bases between. In germline, CDR1 is SGDLS, CDR2 YYNGEE. In DNA, the CDR3 is TGTGCCAGCAGCGCTAATCCAGGGCAGCCCCAGCATTTT. Translation gives CASSANPGQPQHF.

The chain recombines TRBV4-3 with TRBJ1-2, with TRBD1 matching over 10 bases. After removal of 4 bases from V and 3 bases from J, the junction contained 8 bases not matched to a gene. This CDR3 has 16 amino acids. Per germline, CDR1 LGHNA and CDR2 YSLEER. The CDR3 spells CASSPGQGGAYYGYTF. The CDR3 DNA reads TGCGCCAGCAGCCCTGGACAGGGGGGTGCATACTATGGCTACACCTTC.

V gene TRBV27 combines with J gene TRBJ2-7; TRBD1 matches at 7 bases. The CDR3 extends over 17 amino acids. Germline-derived CDR1 and CDR2 are MNHEY and SMNVEV (reference sequence). The V and J ends lost 4 bases and 3 bases, in that order; junction bases with no gene match: 15. DNA for the CDR3: TGTGCCAGCAGTTACTCTGTTAGGGGGCCTGAATTCTACGAGCAGTACTTC. The encoded protein is CASSYSVRGPEFYEQYF.

The V and J genes are TRBV4-3 and TRBJ2-7; D may match TRBD1 or TRBD2 (6 bases each). The CDR3 loop spans 15 amino acids. Trimming pared 1 base from V and 5 bases from J, leaving 15 bases between. Per germline, CDR1 LGHNA and CDR2 YSLEER. The CDR3: CASSQGGRGRDEQYF. CDR3 coding DNA: TGCGCCAGCAGCCAAGGGGGCCGGGGGCGAGACGAGCAGTACTTC.

This clone occurred a few times. The V gene is TRBV2, the J gene TRBJ1-2; TRBD1 is a possible D gene (5 bases). Germline V gives CDR1 SNHLY, CDR2 FYNNEI. V was cut by 5 bases and J by 4 bases, with 11 bases left in between. This CDR3 comprises 13 residues. CDR3 in DNA: TGTGCCAGCAGTCCGGGGACGAGCTATGGCTACACCTTC. This translates into CASSPGTSYGYTF.

The chain carries TRBV19 and TRBJ1-1; D might be TRBD1 (6 bases). Trimming left V 3 bases short and J 4 bases short, with 18 bases between. Germline V CDR1 and CDR2: LNHDA, SQIVND (reference sequence). This CDR3 contains 16 residues. The DNA of the CDR3 is TGTGCCAGTAGTATGTTCGGCAGGGGAGAAATCACTGAAGCTTTCTTT. As protein: CASSMFGRGEITEAFF.

J is TRBJ2-7 and V is TRBV7-8, with 11 bases lining up with TRBD1. The germline V gene encodes CDR1 SGHVS and CDR2 FQNEAQ. J was trimmed by 7 bases and V by 3 bases; bases with no gene match: 8. The CDR3 consists of 15 residues. CDR3 coding DNA: TGTGCCAGCAGCTTCGACCGGGACAGGGGGAGGGAGCAGTACTTC. Its translation is CASSFDRDRGREQYF.

The rearrangement uses TRBV28 and TRBJ2-1; 10 positions match TRBD1. J lost 6 bases, V lost 4 bases, and 6 bases had no gene match. The CDR3 consists of 15 residues. CDR1 and CDR2 from the germline V gene are MDHEN and SYDVKM. The CDR3 DNA reads TGTGCCAGCAGTTCCCCGGGACAGGGGTCCAATGAGCAGTTCTTC. Translated, it gives CASSSPGQGSNEQFF.

The V and J genes are TRBV6-1 and TRBJ1-5, with D hard to call. The CDR3 is made up of 13 amino acids. V shed 8 bases and J shed 0 bases, with 8 bases lying between them. Germline loops: CDR1 MNHNS, CDR2 SASEGT. The chain's CDR3 is CASADYSNQPQHF. The CDR3 nucleotides are TGTGCCAGCGCAGATTATAGCAATCAGCCCCAGCATTTT.

This clone was detected a few times. J is TRBJ1-5 and V is TRBV6-1; the D gene is possibly TRBD1 (6 bases). Germline V gives CDR1 MNHNS, CDR2 SASEGT. The CDR3 extends over 15 amino acids. V lost 3 bases to trimming and J lost 4 bases, with 13 bases between them. As DNA, the CDR3 is TGTGCCAGCAGTGACCTGGGGACAACTAATCAGCCCCAGCATTTT. Protein: CASSDLGTTNQPQHF.

The rearrangement links TRBV19 to TRBJ1-4; TRBD1 matches at 10 bases. Germline V gene sequence: CDR1 LNHDA, CDR2 SQIVND (reference sequence). The ends lost 5 bases at V and 2 bases at J; junction bases unmatched: 8. The CDR3 extends over 17 amino acids. The CDR3 is CASSSWTGGFTNEKLFF. CDR3 nucleotide sequence: TGTGCCAGTAGTTCCTGGACAGGGGGATTTACTAATGAAAAACTGTTTTTT.

The gene calls are TRBV14 and TRBJ1-3; D is perhaps TRBD1 (6 bases). Germline V lookup: CDR1 SGHDN, CDR2 FVKESK. The CDR3 runs 16 residues. Deletions cut 6 bases from V and 0 bases from J, with 15 bases between. CDR3 loop: CASSRPTGDSGNTIYF. In DNA, the CDR3 is TGTGCCAGCAGTCGACCGACAGGAGACTCTGGAAACACCATATATTTT.

This chain connects TRBV7-8 to TRBJ2-1, with a weak D call TRBD1 (5 bases). V lost 1 base and J lost 7, with 11 bases in between. This CDR3 contains 14 residues. Germline V lookup: CDR1 SGHVS, CDR2 FQNEAQ. Here the CDR3 reads CASSLVDQGNEQFF. The CDR3 DNA reads TGTGCCAGCAGCTTAGTAGATCAGGGAAATGAGCAGTTCTTC.

The chain recombines TRBV28 with TRBJ2-7; D may be TRBD2 (5 bases). CDR3 length: 12 residues. Trimming removed 4 bases at V and 6 bases at J, with 10 bases between. CDR1 is MDHEN, CDR2 SYDVKM, per germline. CDR3 DNA sequence: TGTGCCAGCAGTTCCCGAGGGCCCGAGCAGTACTTC. This gives the protein CASSSRGPEQYF.

This rearrangement joins TRBV28 to TRBJ1-6, with 8 bases lining up with TRBD1. With 7 bases clipped from V and 7 bases from J, the junction kept 9 bases outside the gene matches. Germline CDR1 MDHEN, CDR2 SYDVKM. The CDR3 covers 15 residues. The CDR3 sequence is CASTDRATPNSPLHF. CDR3 DNA: TGTGCCAGCACGGACAGGGCCACCCCCAATTCACCCCTCCACTTT.

The chain carries TRBV5-4 and TRBJ2-5, with a possible D match to TRBD1 (6 bases). Germline values: CDR1 SGHNT, CDR2 YYREEE (reference sequence). The CDR3 contains 14 residues. Deletions cut 4 bases from V and 2 bases from J, with 12 bases between. The DNA of the CDR3 is TGTGCCAGCAGCCCGGACAGATATCAAGAGACCCAGTACTTC. It translates to CASSPDRYQETQYF.

The genes are TRBV28 and TRBJ2-5; D remains unclear. V lost 5 bases, J lost 0 bases, and 10 bases lay in between. The germline V gene encodes CDR1 MDHEN and CDR2 SYDVKM. This CDR3 comprises 14 residues. The CDR3 nucleotides are TGTGCCAGCAGTCCAGGACCTCACCAAGAGACCCAGTACTTC. The encoded protein is CASSPGPHQETQYF.

The table lists this clone with a few counts. The J gene is TRBJ1-6, the V gene TRBV2; D is uncertain. This CDR3 region has 14 residues. Per germline, CDR1 SNHLY and CDR2 FYNNEI. V lost 0 bases and J 7 bases, leaving 7 bases between the germline ends. The chain's CDR3 is CASSEALPNSPLHF. The CDR3 DNA is TGTGCCAGCAGTGAAGCGCTTCCGAATTCACCCCTCCACTTT.

The J gene is TRBJ2-7, the V gene TRBV6-5; D is unresolved. CDR3 length equals 11 residues. CDR1 is MNHEY and CDR2 is SVGAGI in the germline V gene. The V gene lost 6 bases and the J gene lost 7 bases, with 10 bases spanning the gap. CDR3 in amino acids: CASRGLGEQYF. CDR3 DNA: TGTGCCAGCAGGGGCCTCGGGGAGCAGTACTTC.

The genes are TRBV10-3 and TRBJ1-2; D is unresolved. From germline, CDR1 is ENHRY and CDR2 SYGVKD. The CDR3 runs 11 residues. V dropped 8 bases and J dropped 8 bases, with 12 bases sitting between them. The CDR3 is CAIRYGSGYTF. The CDR3 DNA is TGTGCCATCCGATACGGGTCCGGCTACACCTTC.

This chain links TRBV6-5 with TRBJ2-7, with 7 bases matching TRBD2. The CDR3 contains 14 residues. Germline CDR1 MNHEY, CDR2 SVGAGI. The ends lost 2 bases at V and 4 bases at J; junction bases unmatched: 5. The CDR3 DNA reads as TGTGCCAGCAGTTACGAGCGGGGCCCTTACGAGCAGTACTTC. It translates to CASSYERGPYEQYF.

The chain couples TRBV6-1 to TRBJ1-1, with 11 bases fitting TRBD1. Germline values: CDR1 MNHNS, CDR2 SASEGT. The CDR3 runs 14 residues. Trimming at V came to 7 bases and at J to 9 bases, leaving 10 bases not matched to a gene. CDR3 residues: CASNKKDRGRQAFF. CDR3 sequence (DNA): TGTGCCAGCAACAAAAAGGACAGGGGGCGTCAAGCTTTCTTT.

The chain couples TRBV6-5 to TRBJ2-7, with 9 bases fitting TRBD1. The CDR3 is 15 residues long. Germline V gene data show CDR1 as MNHEY and CDR2 as SVGAGI. V gave up 4 bases and J gave up 4 bases; unmatched junction bases: 8. The CDR3 nucleotides read TGTGCCAGCAGTTTAACCGGGACAGGGCGGTACGAGCAGTACTTC. Translation: CASSLTGTGRYEQYF.

This sequence joins TRBV18 and TRBJ1-1, with 8 positions matching TRBD1. Trimming removed 6 bases from V and 5 bases from J; junction bases left unmatched: 5. Germline CDR1 and CDR2: KGHSH and LQKENI. This CDR3 has 13 amino acids. The CDR3 spells CASSPGGRTEAFF. The CDR3 bases are TGTGCCAGCTCGCCAGGGGGCAGGACTGAAGCTTTCTTT. The variable domain in full, completed from reference TRBV18 and TRBJ1-1, reads NAGVMQNPRHLVRRRGQEARLRCSPMKGHSHVYWYRQLPEEGLKFMVYLQKENIIDESGMPKERFSAEFPKEGPSILRIQQVVRGDSAAYFCASSPGGRTEAFFGQGTRLTVV.

The chain is built from TRBV6-1 and TRBJ2-7; no clear D. Germline assignment: CDR1 MNHNS and CDR2 SASEGT. CDR3 length equals 14 residues. V was trimmed by 1 base and J by 1 base, leaving 8 bases between them. The CDR3 sequence is CASSEDGISYEQYF. In DNA form, the CDR3 reads TGTGCCAGCAGTGAAGATGGGATTTCCTACGAGCAGTACTTC.

The CDR3: CAISVWQGFNEQFF. The DNA of the CDR3 is TGTGCCATCAGTGTCTGGCAGGGCTTCAATGAGCAGTTCTTC. The J gene is TRBJ2-1, the V gene TRBV10-3, with D perhaps matching TRBD1 (5 bases). There are 14 residues in the CDR3. The V gene's germline CDR1 is ENHRY and CDR2 SYGVKD. Trimming pared 4 bases from V and 6 bases from J, leaving 13 bases between.

This chain connects TRBV20-1 to TRBJ2-2; D unresolved. The CDR3 is made up of 11 amino acids. CDR1 is DFQATT, CDR2 SNEGSKA, per germline (reference sequence). Trimming took off 5 bases at V and 9 bases at J, with 10 bases between the two ends. The CDR3 loop reads CSAPNYRELFF. In DNA, the CDR3 is TGCAGTGCTCCCAATTACAGGGAGCTGTTTTTT.

The chain is built from TRBV18 and TRBJ2-1, with TRBD2 as a possible D gene (7 bases). The CDR3 is 16 residues long. V was shortened by 6 bases and J by 9 bases, with 24 bases between the two germline ends. Germline-derived CDR1 and CDR2 are KGHSH and LQKENI. The CDR3 nucleotides are TGTGCCAGCTCCCTCACTCATGGGGGGGGGCCGAGTGAGCAGTTCTTC. Its protein product is CASSLTHGGGPSEQFF.